The 7 T cell receptor beta chains reported below all come from one sample, sequenced in a study of T cells expressing NK-cell markers. No DNA is given; TCRdb re-called the 5' RACE reads and lists each CDR3 protein once. The sample's table shows approximately 420,000 distinct CDR3 sequences. The source material was blood T cells: a sorted CD56 or NKG2C T cell subset, CD4+ or CD8+ T cells, or bulk PBMC T cells (not recorded which). The receptors derive from a woman between 45 and 65 years old in good health.

J is TRBJ2-3 and V is TRBV29-1; TCRdb proposes TRBD1, but this gene call is untestable without DNA. The CDR3 extends over 16 amino acids. The germline CDR1 and CDR2 sequences are SQVTM and ANQGSEA. The CDR3 reads CSVDPFPGVTPDTQYF.

The chain carries TRBV2 and TRBJ2-5. Germline CDR1 SNHLY, CDR2 FYNNEI. CDR3 size: 13 residues. CDR3 protein: CASSGSGEETQYF.

The rearrangement links TRBV3-1 to TRBJ2-7; TCRdb indicates TRBD2, and absent DNA this call remains unverified. Germline assignment: CDR1 LGHDT and CDR2 YNNKEL (reference sequence). CDR3 size: 13 residues. The CDR3 here is CASSGTSGDEQYF.

The chain couples TRBV10-3 to TRBJ2-1; TCRdb's D call, TRBD2, is unchecked because there is no DNA. This CDR3 has 17 amino acids. The V gene's germline CDR1 is ENHRY and CDR2 SYGVKD. CDR3 in amino acids: CAISTDWTSGTNNEQFF.

CDR3: CASSQGHSYTF. The V gene is TRBV4-2, the J gene TRBJ1-2. The CDR3 covers 11 residues. Germline V gene data show CDR1 as LGHNA and CDR2 as YNFKEQ.

This rearrangement joins TRBV2 to TRBJ2-1; TCRdb returns TRBD2, unconfirmable since there is no DNA. The length of the CDR3 is 15 residues. CDR1 is SNHLY, CDR2 FYNNEI, per germline. The CDR3 loop is CASSEGLAGGQGQFF.

The J gene is TRBJ1-5, the V gene TRBV2; the D gene TCRdb calls, TRBD1, cannot be checked with no DNA. The CDR3 loop spans 14 amino acids. The germline V gene encodes CDR1 SNHLY and CDR2 FYNNEI. The CDR3 here is CASSTGQFNQPQHF.